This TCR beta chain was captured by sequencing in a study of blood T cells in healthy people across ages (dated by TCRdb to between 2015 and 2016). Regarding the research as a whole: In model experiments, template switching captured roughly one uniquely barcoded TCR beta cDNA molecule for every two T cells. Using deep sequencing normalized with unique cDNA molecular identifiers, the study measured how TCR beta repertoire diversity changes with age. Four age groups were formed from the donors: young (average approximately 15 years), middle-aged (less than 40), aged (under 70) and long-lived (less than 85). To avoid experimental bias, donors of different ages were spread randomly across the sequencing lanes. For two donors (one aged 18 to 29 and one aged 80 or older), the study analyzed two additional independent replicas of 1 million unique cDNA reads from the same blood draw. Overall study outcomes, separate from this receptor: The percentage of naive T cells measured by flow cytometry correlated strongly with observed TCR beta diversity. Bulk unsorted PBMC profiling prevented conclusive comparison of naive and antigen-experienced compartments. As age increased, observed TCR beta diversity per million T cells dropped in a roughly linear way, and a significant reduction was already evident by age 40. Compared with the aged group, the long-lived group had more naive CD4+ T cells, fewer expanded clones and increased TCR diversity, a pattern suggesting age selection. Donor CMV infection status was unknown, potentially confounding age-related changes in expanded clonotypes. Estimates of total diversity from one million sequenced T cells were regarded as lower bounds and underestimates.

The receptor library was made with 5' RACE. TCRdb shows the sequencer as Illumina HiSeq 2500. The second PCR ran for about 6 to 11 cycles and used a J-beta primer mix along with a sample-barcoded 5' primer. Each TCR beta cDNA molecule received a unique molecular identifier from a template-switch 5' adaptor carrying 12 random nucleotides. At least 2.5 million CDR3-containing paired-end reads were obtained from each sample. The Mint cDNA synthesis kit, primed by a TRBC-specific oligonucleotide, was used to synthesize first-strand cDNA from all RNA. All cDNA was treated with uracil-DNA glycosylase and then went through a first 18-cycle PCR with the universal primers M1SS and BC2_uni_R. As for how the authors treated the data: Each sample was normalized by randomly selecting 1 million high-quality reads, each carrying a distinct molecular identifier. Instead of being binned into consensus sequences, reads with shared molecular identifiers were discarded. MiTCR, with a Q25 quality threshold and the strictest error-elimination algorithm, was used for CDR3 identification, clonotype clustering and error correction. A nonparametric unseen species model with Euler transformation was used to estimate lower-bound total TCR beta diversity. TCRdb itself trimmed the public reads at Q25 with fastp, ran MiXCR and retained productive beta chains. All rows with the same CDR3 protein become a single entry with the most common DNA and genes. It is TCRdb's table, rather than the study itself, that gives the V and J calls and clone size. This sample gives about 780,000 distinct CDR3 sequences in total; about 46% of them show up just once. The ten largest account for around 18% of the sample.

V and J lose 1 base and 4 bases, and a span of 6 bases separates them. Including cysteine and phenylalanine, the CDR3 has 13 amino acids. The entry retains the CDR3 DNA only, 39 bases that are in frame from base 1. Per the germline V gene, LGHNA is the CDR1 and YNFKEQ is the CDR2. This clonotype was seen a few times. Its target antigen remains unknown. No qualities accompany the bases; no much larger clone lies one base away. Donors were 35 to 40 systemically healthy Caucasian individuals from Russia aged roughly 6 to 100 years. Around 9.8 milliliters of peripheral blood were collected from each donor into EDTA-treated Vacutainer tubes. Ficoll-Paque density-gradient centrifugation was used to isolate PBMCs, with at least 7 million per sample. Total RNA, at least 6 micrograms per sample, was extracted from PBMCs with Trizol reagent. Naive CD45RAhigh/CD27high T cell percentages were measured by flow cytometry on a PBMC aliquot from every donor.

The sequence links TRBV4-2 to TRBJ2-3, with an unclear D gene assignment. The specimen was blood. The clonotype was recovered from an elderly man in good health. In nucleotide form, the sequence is TGTGCCAGCAGCCAAGGCAGATCAGATACGCAGTATTTT. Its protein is CASSQGRSDTQYF.